The T cell receptor (beta chain) described here comes from a study of T-cell reconstitution after alpha-beta-depleted transplantation in children (dated by TCRdb to 2016 to 2017). For the wider study: Using TCR repertoire profiling, the study quantitatively followed how T-cell immune reconstitution unfolded in children after TCRalphabeta/CD19-depleted allogeneic hematopoietic cell transplantation. General conclusions and limits of the study: Apparently early alphabetaT-cell count recovery about two months after transplant reportedly relied on only several hundred rapidly expanded clones derived from non-depleted graft cells. Over subsequent months, a decline in hyperexpanded clone frequencies was noted, and after one year, T-cell counts and TCRbeta diversity were mostly ascribed to newly produced T cells. The high TCRbeta diversity at day 60 in some patients was ascribed to recipient T cells and intrathymic progenitors that had survived conditioning.

This clonotype was recorded at least ten times. The clone's antigen remains unknown. No base quality information exists; no much larger clone differs at one position. The time point label here, explained by the study, means: day 60 (about 2 months) after transplantation. The treatment or condition label on this specimen signifies: allogeneic hematopoietic cell transplantation with graft depleted of TCRalphabeta T cells and CD19 B cells. The children who served as transplant recipients had been given grafts of TCRalphabeta/CD19-depleted allogeneic hematopoietic cells. The germline V gene encodes CDR1 LGHDT and CDR2 YNNKEL (reference sequence). The junction carries 7 bases between V and J, which are trimmed by 3 bases and 5 bases respectively. Spanning cysteine to phenylalanine, the CDR3 consists of 12 amino acids. This entry keeps only the CDR3 DNA: 36 bases, framed from base 1. Receptor libraries were prepared by PCR. Sequencing instrument: Illumina HiSeq 2500. To normalize quantification of the TCRbeta repertoire, the TCR libraries were built with molecular barcoding that relied on unique molecular identifiers. TCRdb reworked the public reads: Q25 trimming with fastp, MiXCR clone assembly, productive beta chains retained. Under each unique CDR3 protein, matching rows form one entry showing the most common genes and DNA. The sample table shows some 8,000 distinct CDR3 sequences, and about 13% are seen once. The ten top clones hold roughly 45% of the sample.

The receptor was derived from a patient under 10 years old who had a stem cell transplant for inherited bone marrow failure, so the T cells may come from the graft donor. Sequencing was performed on PBMCs, mostly from graft donor cells, taken 60 days after TCRalphabeta/CD19-depleted stem cell transplant. The chain joins TRBV3-1 to TRBJ1-2; confidence is insufficient to name the D gene. CDR3 protein: CASSQAGYGYTF. The DNA sequence reads TGTGCCAGCAGCCAGGCGGGTTATGGCTACACCTTC.